A selection of T cell receptor beta chains follows, all from one sample in a study of identical twins. TCRdb redid the calling of the 5' RACE reads with MiXCR, one entry per CDR3 protein. Of 350,000 to 500,000 distinct CDR3 sequences listed, around 20% are singletons. Input material: naive T cells sorted from blood. The receptors derive from a man aged 45-60 years in good health. Each CDR3 is given with its conserved first and last residue. The D gene is left open where the match is weak. The size field is filled for only some rows; it gives once, few, many or a size class.

>13|TRBV2|TRBJ1-2|NA|NA
TGTGCCAGCAGAACGGGACGGACCTATGGCTACACCTTC
CASRTGRTYGYTF
>14|TRBV14|TRBJ2-5|TRBD2|many
TGTGCCAGCAGCCCTGCGGGAGTTGGGGAGACCCAGTACTTC
CASSPAGVGETQYF
>10|TRBV20-1|TRBJ1-1|NA|few
TGCAGTGCTCCCGACCGTGAAGCTTTCTTT
CSAPDREAFF
>14|TRBV20-1|TRBJ2-2|TRBD2|few
TGCAGTGCTAGTTTAGCGGGGGGGACCGGGGAGCTGTTTTTT
CSASLAGGTGELFF
>15|TRBV7-3|TRBJ2-1|TRBD2|NA
TGTGCCAGCAGCTCAAACAGCGGGATAAACGATGAGCAGTTCTTC
CASSSNSGINDEQFF
>14|TRBV4-2|TRBJ2-2|TRBD1|NA
TGTGCCAGCAGCCCGGACAGGGTGGCCGGGGAGCTGTTTTTT
CASSPDRVAGELFF
>14|TRBV4-3|TRBJ1-2|NA|few
TGCGCCAGCAGCCAAGATAGCAGGGAGGATGGCTACACCTTC
CASSQDSREDGYTF
>16|TRBV28|TRBJ2-3|NA|few
TGTGCCAGCAGCACCCACGACGGGGGCTGGGCAGATACGCAGTATTTT
CASSTHDGGWADTQYF
>14|TRBV20-1|TRBJ1-6|TRBD1|many
TGCAGTGCTGTAAGGACAGGATTTAATTCACCCCTCCACTTT
CSAVRTGFNSPLHF
>13|TRBV24-1|TRBJ1-4|TRBD1|many
TGTGCCACCAGTGGCGACAGGGGGCAAGAACTGTTTTTT
CATSGDRGQELFF